This T cell receptor beta chain was retrieved from a study of T cells in Graves' hyperthyroidism and ophthalmopathy. Study-level points and caveats: In the analysis, a 13 V-J model separated ophthalmopathy from stable hyperthyroidism. Most clonotypes expanded in thyroid above 0.001 were likewise present in blood.

Amplified TCR beta CDR3 regions derived from RNA transcripts. Researchers ran a first-round RT-PCR on the TCR CDR3 using the HTBI primer set. TCRdb re-analysed the multiplex PCR reads in MiXCR, keeping a single row per CDR3 protein. Counted here are a few hundred thousand distinct CDR3 sequences, under 20% occurring once; the ten biggest clones make up 40%. From germline, CDR1 is MNHNS and CDR2 SASEGT. V shed 6 bases and J 3 bases; nucleotides not matched to a gene: 10. There are 15 residues in the CDR3. As to this clonotype: Its specificity is not known.

This chain uses TRBV6-1 with TRBJ2-7, with 8 bases lining up with TRBD1. This clonotype was obtained from a man between 18 and 35 years old with Graves' ophthalmopathy. Source material: blood. Here the CDR3 reads CASSRGTGVFYEQYF. CDR3 nucleotide sequence: TGTGCCAGCAGCCGGGGGACAGGAGTCTTCTACGAGCAGTACTTC.